This T cell receptor beta chain was retrieved from a study of vaccination and CD4 T cells after COVID-19. Study in general: Comprising six males and four females, the convalescent participants counted two Hispanic individuals among them. Timing of post-vaccine sample collection was a median about 70 days after dose two, with a range of 14 to 241.

Study-level findings and limits: Only post-vaccination samples contained a median 86.3% of the reactive clones in convalescent patients.

Cultured CD4+ T-cell DNA underwent Oncomine TCR Beta short-read sequencing. Each CDR3 protein gets one entry after TCRdb re-called the PCR reads with MiXCR. The data hold approximately 19,000 distinct CDR3 sequences, with 48% observed a single time. Germline values: CDR1 GTSNPN, CDR2 SVGIG (reference sequence). This CDR3 region has 14 residues. Trimming took 6 bases from V and 2 from J; bases not matched to a gene: 7. Treatment here: roughly 11-day PBMC culture with coronavirus spike peptide pools or control peptides (ViraFEST assay). Turning to this clonotype: The antigen remains unidentified.

The clonotype originates from a human donor who had recovered from COVID-19. J is TRBJ1-2 and V is TRBV30, with 9 nucleotides matching TRBD1. The specimen was CD4+ T cells from blood, cultured in vitro, collected after SARS-CoV-2 vaccination. The CDR3 nucleotides are TGTGCCTGCCCACCGGGACAGGGAAACTATGGCTACACCTTC. The encoded protein is CACPPGQGNYGYTF.